One and the same sample provided the 15 T cell receptor beta chains below, sequenced in a study of T cells expressing NK-cell markers. From the 5' RACE reads, TCRdb lists one entry per CDR3 protein and no DNA. Its clone listing holds about 450,000 distinct CDR3 sequences. Sequenced: blood T cells: a sorted CD56 or NKG2C T cell subset, CD4+ or CD8+ T cells, or bulk PBMC T cells (not recorded which). The source of these receptors is a woman aged 18-70 years in good health.

The CDR3 is CAISGELQLNTEAFF. The V and J genes are TRBV10-3 and TRBJ1-1. The length of the CDR3 is 15 residues. Germline V gives CDR1 ENHRY, CDR2 SYGVKD.

V is TRBV7-2 and J is TRBJ2-5. The CDR3 is made up of 15 amino acids. Germline V gene data show CDR1 as SGHTA and CDR2 as FQGNSA. The CDR3 loop reads CASSLALEPQETQYF.

The chain is built from TRBV20-1 and TRBJ2-2; the TRBD1 assignment by TCRdb is unverifiable without DNA. This CDR3 spans 14 amino acids. Germline lookup yields CDR1 DFQATT and CDR2 SNEGSKA (reference sequence). CDR3: CSAEDSADTGELFF.

The CDR3 loop reads CASRAELNTGELFF. The chain combines TRBV28 with TRBJ2-2. This CDR3 has 14 amino acids. From germline, CDR1 is MDHEN and CDR2 SYDVKM.

The chain uses TRBV7-3 and TRBJ2-1; TCRdb returns TRBD1, unconfirmable since there is no DNA. CDR1 is SGHTA, CDR2 FQGTGA, per germline. The CDR3 runs to 15 residues. CDR3 protein: CASSFSGDSYNEQFF.

The chain joins TRBV20-1 to TRBJ2-2; the TRBD1 assignment by TCRdb is unverifiable without DNA. This CDR3 is 13 amino acids long. Germline-derived CDR1 and CDR2 are DFQATT and SNEGSKA (reference sequence). The chain's CDR3 is CSAGRAATGELFF.

CDR3 in amino acids: CASSQISQPALVKNIQYF. The rearrangement joins TRBV4-3 to TRBJ2-4; absent DNA, TCRdb's TRBD2 call cannot be checked. This CDR3 contains 18 residues. Germline lookup yields CDR1 LGHNA and CDR2 YSLEER.

This chain links TRBV6-6 with TRBJ2-1; as DNA is missing, the TRBD2 call by TCRdb cannot be tested. Per germline, CDR1 MNHNY and CDR2 SVGAGI (reference sequence). The CDR3 covers 12 residues. The CDR3 loop reads CASRLPSGGQFF.

The chain joins TRBV4-2 to TRBJ2-5. Germline V gives CDR1 LGHNA, CDR2 YNFKEQ. This CDR3 spans 14 amino acids. The CDR3 loop is CASSQLEPQETQYF.

The chain has TRBV9 and TRBJ2-2; TCRdb indicates TRBD1, and absent DNA this call remains unverified. The CDR3 contains 12 residues. CDR1 is SGDLS and CDR2 is YYNGEE in the germline V gene. The CDR3 here is CASTPGAGELFF.

The genes are TRBV7-6 and TRBJ2-7; the D call from TCRdb, TRBD2, cannot be confirmed without DNA. Looked up from germline, CDR1 is SGHVS and CDR2 is FNYEAQ. This CDR3 comprises 17 residues. This CDR3 is CASSLVGGRRAMDEQYF.

V gene TRBV7-9 combines with J gene TRBJ2-7. CDR1 is SEHNR, CDR2 FQNEAQ, per germline (reference sequence). The CDR3 runs 13 residues. CDR3 residues: CASSLAPDYEQYF.

The V and J genes are TRBV12-3 or TRBV12-4 and TRBJ1-1. The CDR3 has 15 residues. The CDR3 reads CASSRDFSKNTEAFF.

The chain links TRBV20-1 to TRBJ1-4; without DNA, the TCRdb call of TRBD1 cannot be checked. The CDR3 spans 14 residues. Germline assignment: CDR1 DFQATT and CDR2 SNEGSKA (reference sequence). The CDR3 sequence: CSARKGTGFEKLFF.

The chain combines TRBV5-1 with TRBJ1-2; TCRdb names TRBD1, which stays unverified in the absence of DNA. The CDR3 runs to 12 residues. Germline loops: CDR1 SGHRS, CDR2 YFSETQ. The CDR3 sequence is CASPGQADGYTF.